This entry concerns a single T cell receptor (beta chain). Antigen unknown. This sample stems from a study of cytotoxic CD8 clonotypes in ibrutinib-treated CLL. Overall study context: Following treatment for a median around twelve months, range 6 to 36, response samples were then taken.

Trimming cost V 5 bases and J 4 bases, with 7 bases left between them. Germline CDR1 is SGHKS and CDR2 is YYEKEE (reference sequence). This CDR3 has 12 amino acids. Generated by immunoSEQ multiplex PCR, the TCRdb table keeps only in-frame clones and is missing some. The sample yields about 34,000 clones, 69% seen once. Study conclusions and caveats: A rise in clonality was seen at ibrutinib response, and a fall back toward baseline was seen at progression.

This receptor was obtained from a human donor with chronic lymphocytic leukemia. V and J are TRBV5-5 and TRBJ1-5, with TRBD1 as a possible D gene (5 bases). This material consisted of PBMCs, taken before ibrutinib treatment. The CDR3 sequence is CASSYRNQPQHF. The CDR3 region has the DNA TGTGCCAGCAGTTACAGGAATCAGCCCCAGCATTTT.